The source of this T cell receptor beta chain is a study of OX40 agonist ivuxolimab in advanced cancers. Clones were read by immunoSEQ multiplex PCR, and TCRdb kept only the in-frame ones, dropping some. The table has tens of thousands of clones, around 87% seen once; the top ten hold 25%. The V segment lost 5 bases and the J segment 2 bases; nucleotides outside the gene matches: 4. Germline values: CDR1 MNHEY, CDR2 SMNVEV (reference sequence). The CDR3 length is 14 residues. This clone was seen more than once but under ten times. The antigen is undetermined. Other nucleotide sequences from this sample produce the same CDR3. General study results and limits: The average count of expanded clones was higher among CD8+ T cells than among CD4+.

The V gene is TRBV27, the J gene TRBJ2-7; 9 positions agree with TRBD2. Sequencing was performed on CD4+ or CD8+ T cells sorted from blood, taken in a trial of the OX40 agonist ivuxolimab. The TCR was taken from an adult with an advanced solid tumor such as melanoma, head and neck, liver or kidney cancer. The CDR3 reads CASSRAGGTYEQYF. CDR3 bases: TGTGCCAGCAGTCGAGCGGGAGGCACCTACGAGCAGTACTTC.